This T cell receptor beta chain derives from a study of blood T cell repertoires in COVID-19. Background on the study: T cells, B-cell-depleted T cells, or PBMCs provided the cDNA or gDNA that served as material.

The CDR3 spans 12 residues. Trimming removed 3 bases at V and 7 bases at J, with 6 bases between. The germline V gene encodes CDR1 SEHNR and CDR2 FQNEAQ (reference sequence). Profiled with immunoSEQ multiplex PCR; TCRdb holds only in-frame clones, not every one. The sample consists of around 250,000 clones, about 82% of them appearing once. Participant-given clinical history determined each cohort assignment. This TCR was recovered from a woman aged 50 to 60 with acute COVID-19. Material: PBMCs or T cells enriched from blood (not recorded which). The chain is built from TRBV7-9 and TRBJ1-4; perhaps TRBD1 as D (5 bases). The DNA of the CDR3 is TGTGCCAGCAGCTTTGACAGTGAAAAACTGTTTTTT. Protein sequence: CASSFDSEKLFF.